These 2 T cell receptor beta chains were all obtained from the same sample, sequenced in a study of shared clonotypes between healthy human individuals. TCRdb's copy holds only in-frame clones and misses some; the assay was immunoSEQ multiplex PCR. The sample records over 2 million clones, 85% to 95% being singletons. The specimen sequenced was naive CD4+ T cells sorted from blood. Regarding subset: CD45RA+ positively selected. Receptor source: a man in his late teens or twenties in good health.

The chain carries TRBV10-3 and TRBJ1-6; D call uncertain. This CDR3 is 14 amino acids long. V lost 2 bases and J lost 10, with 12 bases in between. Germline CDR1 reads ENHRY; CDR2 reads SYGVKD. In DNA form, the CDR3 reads TGTGCCATCAGTGAGCTGGCTGGAGGGTCACCCCTCCACTTT. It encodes CAISELAGGSPLHF.

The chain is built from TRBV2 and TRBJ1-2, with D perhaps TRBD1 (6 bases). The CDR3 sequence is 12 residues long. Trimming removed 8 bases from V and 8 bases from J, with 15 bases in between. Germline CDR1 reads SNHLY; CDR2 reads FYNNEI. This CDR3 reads CASLLGAGGYTF. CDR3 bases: TGTGCCAGCTTGTTGGGGGCGGGCGGCTACACCTTC. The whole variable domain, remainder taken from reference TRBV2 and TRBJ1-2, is EPEVTQTPSHQVTQMGQEVILRCVPISNHLYFYWYRQILGQKVEFLVSFYNNEISEKSEIFDDQFSVERPDGSNFTLKIRSTKLEDSAMYFCASLLGAGGYTFGSGTRLTVV.